Presented here are 11 T cell receptor beta chains from one specimen sequenced in a study of CD8+ T cells in alopecia areata. Reverse transcribed after extraction, RNA yielded cDNA as the sequencing template. The repertoire was sequenced with immunoSEQ multiplex PCR; TCRdb's copy has only in-frame clones and lacks some. The data contain approximately 98,000 clones, approximately 63% of them seen just once; the ten biggest clones take up 20% to 25%. Material: CD8+ T cells sorted from blood. These receptors came from a human donor in good health.

This chain joins TRBV29-1 and TRBJ2-7, with no clear D. Germline CDR1 SQVTM, CDR2 ANQGSEA. V was clipped by 5 bases and J by 2 bases, with 10 bases between them. The CDR3 is 12 residues long. This chain's CDR3 is CSVFVAPYEQYF. The CDR3 nucleotides read TGCAGCGTTTTCGTTGCCCCCTACGAGCAGTACTTC.

This clone showed up just a few times. This rearrangement joins TRBV23-1 to TRBJ1-1; D perhaps matches TRBD1 (5 bases). TRBV23-1 is classed as an ORF, of uncertain function. The CDR3 runs to 14 residues. The V end lost 4 bases, the J end lost 1 base, and 10 bases lay between the germline ends. DNA of the CDR3: TGCGCCAGCAGTCCGTTGGGGCGGAACACTGAAGCTTTCTTT. This codes for CASSPLGRNTEAFF.

This chain joins TRBV5-6 and TRBJ2-7; weak D call: TRBD2 (6 bases). The V and J ends lost 4 bases and 4 bases respectively, with 9 bases between them. The CDR3 loop spans 12 amino acids. The germline CDR1 and CDR2 sequences are SGHDT and YYEEEE. CDR3 DNA sequence: TGTGCCAGCAGCCTAGCGACGTACGAGCAGTACTTC. Translating gives CASSLATYEQYF.

This clone occurred a few times. The chain is built from TRBV13 and TRBJ2-7, with 9 nucleotides matching TRBD1. Germline CDR1 is PRHDT and CDR2 is FYEKMQ (reference sequence). The CDR3 contains 16 residues. V was clipped by 4 bases and J by 4 bases; unmatched bases: 11. DNA for the CDR3: TGTGCCAGCAGCTCAGGACCCGGACAGGGGTGGTACGAGCAGTACTTC. Protein product: CASSSGPGQGWYEQYF. Together with reference TRBV13 and TRBJ2-7, the CDR3 gives the full variable domain: AAGVIQSPRHLIKEKRETATLKCYPIPRHDTVYWYQQGPGQDPQFLISFYEKMQSDKGSIPDRFSAQQFSDYHSELNMSSLELGDSALYFCASSSGPGQGWYEQYFGPGTRLTVT.

The chain joins TRBV6-5 to TRBJ1-1; D gene ambiguous. V lost 7 bases, J lost 1 base, and 13 bases lay in between. Germline V gene data show CDR1 as MNHEY and CDR2 as SVGAGI. The CDR3 has 14 residues. The CDR3: CASTSFKWNTEAFF. Written as DNA, the CDR3 is TGTGCCAGCACCTCCTTCAAGTGGAACACTGAAGCTTTCTTT.

This rearrangement joins TRBV5-6 to TRBJ1-5; TRBD1 matches 8 bases. Germline V gives CDR1 SGHDT, CDR2 YYEEEE. V lost 4 bases and J lost 2; bases outside the gene matches: 8. CDR3 length: 16 residues. CDR3 bases: TGTGCCAGCAGCCCTTTCGACAGGGGAGGCAATCAGCCCCAGCATTTT. Translation gives CASSPFDRGGNQPQHF.

The V call is TRBV21-1, the J call TRBJ1-2. TRBV21-1 has pseudogene status. The CDR3 is 16 residues long. The CDR3 DNA sequence: TGTGCCAGCAGCAAAGAAGTCGAGGGGCTGGACTATGGCTACACCTTC. It translates to CASSKEVEGLDYGYTF.

The rearrangement links TRBV6-5 to TRBJ2-7, with 10 nucleotides matching TRBD2. From germline, CDR1 is MNHEY and CDR2 SVGAGI. The junction had 6 bases not matched to a gene; V was cut back by 7 bases and J by 3 bases. The length of the CDR3 is 14 residues. For the CDR3, the DNA is TGTGCCAGCAAATCTAGCGGGGGAATCTACGAGCAGTACTTC. Protein: CASKSSGGIYEQYF.

The CDR3 coding sequence is TGTGCCAGCAGTGCAATGCGCCAAGAGACCCAGTACTTC. Translation gives CASSAMRQETQYF. The chain couples TRBV25-1 to TRBJ2-5; D uncertain. Trimming cost V 4 bases and J 1 base, with 7 bases left between them. In germline, CDR1 is MGHDK, CDR2 SYGVNS. The CDR3 has 13 amino acids.

The chain joins TRBV7-9 to TRBJ2-7; 7 bases are a match to TRBD2. Per germline, CDR1 SEHNR and CDR2 FQNEAQ (reference sequence). This CDR3 contains 17 residues. With 0 bases clipped from V and 1 base from J, the junction kept 9 bases outside the gene matches. The CDR3 sequence is CASSLALRDYLSYEQYF. The CDR3, as DNA: TGTGCCAGCAGCTTAGCATTGCGGGACTACCTATCCTACGAGCAGTACTTC.

This clone was found a few times. V is TRBV6-6 and J is TRBJ2-5, with TRBD2 matching 13 bases. V dropped 9 bases and J dropped 0; count of bases not matched to a gene: 1. Germline CDR1 and CDR2: MNHNY and SVGAGI (reference sequence). The CDR3 loop spans 14 amino acids. The CDR3 sequence: CASGLAGDQETQYF. DNA of the CDR3: TGTGCCAGTGGACTAGCGGGGGACCAAGAGACCCAGTACTTC.